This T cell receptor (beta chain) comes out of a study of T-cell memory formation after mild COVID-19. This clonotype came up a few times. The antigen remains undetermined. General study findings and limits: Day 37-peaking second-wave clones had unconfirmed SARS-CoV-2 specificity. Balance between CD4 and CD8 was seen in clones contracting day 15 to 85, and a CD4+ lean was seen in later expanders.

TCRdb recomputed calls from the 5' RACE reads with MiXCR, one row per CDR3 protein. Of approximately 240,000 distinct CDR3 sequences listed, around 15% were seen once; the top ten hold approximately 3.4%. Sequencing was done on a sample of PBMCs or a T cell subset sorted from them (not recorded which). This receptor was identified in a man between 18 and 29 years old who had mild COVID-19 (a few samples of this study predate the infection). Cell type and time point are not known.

CDR3 protein: CSARVRGNTEAFF. The CDR3 region has the DNA TGCAGTGCTAGAGTTCGGGGAAACACTGAAGCTTTCTTT. This chain connects TRBV20-1 to TRBJ1-1; no firm D call. This CDR3 contains 13 residues. V was shortened by 1 base and J by 2 bases, with 8 bases between the two germline ends. CDR1 and CDR2 (germline): DFQATT, SNEGSKA (reference sequence).